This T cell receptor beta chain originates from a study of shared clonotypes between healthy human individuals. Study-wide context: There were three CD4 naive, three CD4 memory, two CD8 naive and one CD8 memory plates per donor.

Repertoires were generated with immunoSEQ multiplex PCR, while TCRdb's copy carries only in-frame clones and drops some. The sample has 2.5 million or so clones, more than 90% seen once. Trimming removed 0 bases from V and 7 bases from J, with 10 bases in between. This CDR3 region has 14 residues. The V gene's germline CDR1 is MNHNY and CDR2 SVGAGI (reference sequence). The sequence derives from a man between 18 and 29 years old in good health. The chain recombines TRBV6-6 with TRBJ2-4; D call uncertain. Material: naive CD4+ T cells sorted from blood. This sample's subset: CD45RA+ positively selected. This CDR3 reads CASSYSNEVNIQYF. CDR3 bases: TGTGCCAGCAGTTACTCGAATGAGGTGAACATTCAGTACTTC.